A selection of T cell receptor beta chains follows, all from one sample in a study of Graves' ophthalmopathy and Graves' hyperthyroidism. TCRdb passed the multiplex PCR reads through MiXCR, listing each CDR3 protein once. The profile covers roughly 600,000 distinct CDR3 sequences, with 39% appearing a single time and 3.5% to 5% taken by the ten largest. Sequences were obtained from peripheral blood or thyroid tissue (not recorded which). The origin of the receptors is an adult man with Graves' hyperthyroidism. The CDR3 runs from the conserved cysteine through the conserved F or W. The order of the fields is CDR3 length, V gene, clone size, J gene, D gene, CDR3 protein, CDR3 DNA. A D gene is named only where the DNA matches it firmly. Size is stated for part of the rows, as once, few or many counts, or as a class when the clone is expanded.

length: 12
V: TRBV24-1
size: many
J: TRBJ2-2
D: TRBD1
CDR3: CATGQGPGELFF
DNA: TGTGCCACCGGACAGGGTCCCGGGGAGCTGTTTTTT

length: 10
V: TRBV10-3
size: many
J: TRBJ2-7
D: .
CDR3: CATRADEQCF
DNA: TGTGCCACCAGGGCTGACGAGCAGTGCTTC

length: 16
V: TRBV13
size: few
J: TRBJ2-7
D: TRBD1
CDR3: CASSRYPGQGAYEQYF
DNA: TGTGCCAGCAGCCGCTATCCCGGACAGGGGGCCTACGAGCAGTACTTC

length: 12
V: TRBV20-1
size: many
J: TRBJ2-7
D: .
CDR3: CSARASAYEQYF
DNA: TGCAGTGCTAGAGCATCGGCCTACGAGCAGTACTTC

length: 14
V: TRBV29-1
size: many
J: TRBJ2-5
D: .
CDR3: CSVEVGGRREAQYF
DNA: TGCAGCGTTGAAGTCGGGGGGCGCAGAGAGGCCCAGTACTTC

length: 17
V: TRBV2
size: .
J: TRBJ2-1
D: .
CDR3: CASSDEILRTNYNEQFF
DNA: TGTGCCAGCAGTGATGAAATCTTGCGGACTAACTACAATGAGCAGTTCTTC

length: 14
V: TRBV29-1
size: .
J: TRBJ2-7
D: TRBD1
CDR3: CSVEVGTGFYEQYF
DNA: TGCAGCGTTGAAGTGGGGACAGGATTCTACGAGCAGTACTTC

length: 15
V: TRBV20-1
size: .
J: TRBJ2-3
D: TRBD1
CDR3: CSASSSQGSTDTQYF
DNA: TGCAGTGCTAGTTCATCACAGGGGAGCACAGATACGCAGTATTTT

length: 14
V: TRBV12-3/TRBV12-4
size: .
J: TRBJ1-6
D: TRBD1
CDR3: CASSIGTDHSPLHF
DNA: TGTGCCAGCAGTATCGGGACAGATCATTCACCCCTCCACTTT

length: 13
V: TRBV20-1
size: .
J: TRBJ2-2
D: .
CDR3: CSVRDANTGELFF
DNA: TGCAGTGTGCGGGACGCGAACACCGGGGAGCTGTTTTTT

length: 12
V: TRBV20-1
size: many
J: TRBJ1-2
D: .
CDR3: CSAREGLGSYTF
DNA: TGCAGTGCTAGAGAGGGATTAGGTAGCTACACCTTC

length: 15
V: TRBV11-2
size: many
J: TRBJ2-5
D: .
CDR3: CASSLEGREQETQYF
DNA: TGTGCCAGCAGCTTAGAGGGCAGGGAGCAAGAGACCCAGTACTTC

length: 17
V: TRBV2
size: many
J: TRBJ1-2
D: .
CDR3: CASSDHVGRGSNYGYTF
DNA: TGTGCCAGCAGTGATCATGTCGGGAGGGGATCTAACTATGGCTACACCTTC

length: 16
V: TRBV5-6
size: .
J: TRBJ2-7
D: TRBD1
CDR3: CASSFLGADREHEQYF
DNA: TGTGCCAGCAGCTTCTTAGGTGCGGACAGGGAGCACGAGCAGTACTTC

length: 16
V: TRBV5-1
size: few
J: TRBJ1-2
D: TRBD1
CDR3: CASSGDIGGGGYGYTF
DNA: TGCGCCAGCAGCGGGGACATAGGAGGGGGCGGCTATGGCTACACCTTC

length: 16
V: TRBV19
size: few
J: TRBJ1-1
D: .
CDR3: CASSITHRSGNTEAFF
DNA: TGTGCCAGTAGTATAACCCACAGATCCGGGAACACTGAAGCTTTCTTT

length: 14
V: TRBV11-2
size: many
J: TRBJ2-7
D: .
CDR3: CASSLSPTGNEQYF
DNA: TGTGCCAGCAGCTTATCCCCAACGGGGAACGAGCAGTACTTC

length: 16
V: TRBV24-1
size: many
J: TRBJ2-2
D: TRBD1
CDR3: CATSEPRTGETGELFF
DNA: TGTGCCACCAGTGAACCTAGGACAGGGGAAACCGGGGAGCTGTTTTTT

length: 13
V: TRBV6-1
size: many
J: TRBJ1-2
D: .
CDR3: CASSESGRDGYTF
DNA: TGTGCCAGCAGTGAATCGGGGCGGGATGGCTACACCTTC

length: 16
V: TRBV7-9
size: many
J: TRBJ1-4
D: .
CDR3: CASTLFGGGEREKLFF
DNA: TGTGCCAGCACCCTTTTTGGGGGAGGGGAGCGGGAAAAACTGTTTTTT

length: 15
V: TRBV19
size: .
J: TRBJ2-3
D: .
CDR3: CASSIDRVGTDTQYF
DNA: TGTGCCAGTAGTATAGATCGGGTGGGAACAGATACGCAGTATTTT

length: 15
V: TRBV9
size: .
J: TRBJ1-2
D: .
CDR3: CASSVDDGLRNGYTF
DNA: TGTGCCAGCAGCGTAGACGATGGACTGAGGAATGGCTACACCTTC

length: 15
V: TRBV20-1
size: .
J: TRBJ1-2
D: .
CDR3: CSARERGRLNYGYTF
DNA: TGCAGTGCTAGAGAAAGGGGCAGACTTAACTATGGCTACACCTTC

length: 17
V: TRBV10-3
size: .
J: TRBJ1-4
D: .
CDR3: CASSHPTVGRGDEKLFF
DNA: TGTGCCAGCAGCCACCCCACTGTGGGCAGGGGTGATGAAAAACTGTTTTTT

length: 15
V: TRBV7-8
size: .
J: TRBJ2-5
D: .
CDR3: CASSLYTLGTQTQYF
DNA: TGTGCCAGCAGCTTATACACACTGGGAACCCAGACCCAGTACTTC

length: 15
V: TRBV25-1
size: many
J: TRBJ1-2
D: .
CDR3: CASSEWSGEGYGYTF
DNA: TGTGCCAGCAGTGAATGGTCAGGGGAAGGGTATGGCTACACCTTC

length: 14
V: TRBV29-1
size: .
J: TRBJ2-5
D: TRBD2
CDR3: CSVERAGGRETQYF
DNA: TGCAGCGTTGAACGAGCGGGAGGGCGAGAGACCCAGTACTTC

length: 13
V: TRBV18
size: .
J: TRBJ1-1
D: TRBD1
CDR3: CASSHRTGTEAFF
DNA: TGTGCCAGCTCACATCGGACAGGGACTGAAGCTTTCTTT

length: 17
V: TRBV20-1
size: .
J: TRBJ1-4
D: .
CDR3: CSARDGASGGYNEKLFF
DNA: TGCAGTGCTAGAGATGGTGCTAGCGGGGGTTACAATGAAAAACTGTTTTTT

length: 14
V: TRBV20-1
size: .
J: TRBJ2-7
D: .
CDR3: CSASQDRRDHEQYF
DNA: TGCAGTGCTAGTCAGGACAGGAGGGACCACGAGCAGTACTTC